The T cell receptor beta chain under discussion was sequenced for a study of blood T cell repertoires in COVID-19. Study details: Samples of COVID-19 (acute and convalescent) were obtained from the United States, Italy and Spain.

In the original workflow: Counts of nucleated cells, estimated from reference gene primer amplification, were obtained. Repertoires were generated with immunoSEQ multiplex PCR, while TCRdb's copy carries only in-frame clones and drops some. The DNA was the basis for D and trimming; V, J and clone size are from that table. The data show about 160,000 clones, just under 95% seen once. CDR3 length: 14 amino acids. The V and J ends lost 5 bases and 5 bases respectively, with 15 bases between them. The germline V gene encodes CDR1 LNHNV and CDR2 YYDKDF (reference sequence). This sequence originates from a woman aged 45-65 years with acute or convalescent COVID-19. The source material was peripheral blood. The chain is built from TRBV15 and TRBJ1-1; D is possibly TRBD1 (5 bases). DNA for the CDR3: TGTGCCACCAGCCGAAGGATGGAGGGGACTGAAGCTTTCTTT. Translation: CATSRRMEGTEAFF.